This T cell receptor beta chain was identified in a study of CD8 T cells in Susac syndrome. Random-hexamer reverse transcription was applied to roughly 0.5 to 1 ug RNA. A multiplex approach, immunoSEQ multiplex PCR, amplified TCR beta CDR3 across 54 Vbeta and 13 Jbeta. One entry per CDR3 protein, called by TCRdb with MiXCR from the immunoSEQ multiplex PCR reads. The sample yields about 210,000 distinct CDR3 sequences, nearly 97% seen once. Blood CD8+ and CD4+ T cells underwent high-throughput TCR beta sequencing. The multiple sclerosis controls, all treatment-naive patients, had relapsing-remitting disease that was stable or active. Both CD4+ and CD8+ T cells were negatively isolated, and TEMRA cells underwent FACS enrichment. The sequenced material came from CD4+ T cells from PBMCs. This sequence was found in a human donor with multiple sclerosis.

This CDR3 reads CASSLRLAGAQETQYF. In nucleotides, the CDR3 is TGCGCCAGCAGCCTCAGACTAGCGGGGGCGCAAGAGACCCAGTACTTC. The V and J genes are TRBV4-1 and TRBJ2-5, with 12 bases aligning to TRBD2. The germline CDR1 and CDR2 sequences are MGHRA and YSYEKL. The length of the CDR3 is 16 residues. Trimming removed 4 bases from V and 2 bases from J; junction bases left unmatched: 5.